The source of this TCR beta chain is a study of spatial heterogeneity in lung cancer (dated by TCRdb to between 2018 and 2020). Describing the broader study: More beta-chain than alpha-chain transcripts were consistently detected, likely reflecting higher beta-chain transcript abundance. TCR alpha and beta repertoires were quantitatively compared across multiple tumor regions, matched nontumor lung and blood in non-small cell lung cancer. Nonsynonymous mutation counts, determined by whole-exome sequencing of tumor tissue, were related to features of the TCR repertoire. At surgery, hundreds of tumor regions, approximately 64 matched nontumor lung samples and 45 to 60 PBMC samples were TCR-sequenced for both alpha and beta chains. In the raw uncorrected reads, each unique combination of TCR and UMI appeared more than ten times on average.

Unmatched junction bases come to 9, with V trimmed by 4 bases and J by 5 bases. CDR1 and CDR2, looked up from the germline V gene (reference sequence), are SGHNT and YYREEE. Including the terminal cysteine and phenylalanine, the CDR3 comprises 16 residues. Just the 48-base CDR3 DNA is kept, in frame starting at base 1. This clonotype was observed a handful of times. The antigen it recognizes is unknown. The sample holds no much larger clone one base away, and base qualities are not on file. Taken with the paper, the label for time point translates to: sample taken at primary tumor resection. Whole RNA extracted from tumor and nontumor lung tissue, or from cryopreserved PBMC samples, was used for TCR sequencing without cell sorting. The donors were 65 to 90 patients from the lung TRACERx cohort who had early-stage, untreated non-small cell lung cancer. Only patients for whom sufficient RNA was available from at least two tumor regions were selected for TCR sequencing.

Points the paper makes about the study in general: Ubiquitous expanded tumor TCRs were detected in blood more often at tumor resection than at routine follow-up. Additional single-cell paired TCR alpha and beta sequencing was considered necessary to confirm, at a functional level, the hypothesis that regional TCRs recognize regional mutations.

The library was made by 5' RACE. The sample was run on a NextSeq 500. The TCR library protocol attached a unique molecular identifier to each TCR cDNA molecule to allow correction of PCR and sequencing errors. Regarding the original processing steps: Decombinator tools were used for TCR identification, UMI-based error correction and CDR3 extraction. Expanded TCRs were defined as those above a frequency of 2 per 1,000, corresponding to the top 1% of the tumor frequency distribution. Renyi diversity was computed with the R vegan package after each repertoire had been subsampled 100 times to 5,000 TCRs. To build CDR3 similarity networks, amino acid triplet string-kernel similarity was used, and CDR3s were connected when their pairwise similarity was above 0.82. The raw public reads went through TCRdb reprocessing: fastp at Q25, MiXCR clone calling, in-frame beta chains kept. CDR3 protein duplicates are merged, each entry listing the most common genes and DNA. TCRdb's processing, not the authors', yielded these V and J calls. The sample data list 89,000 or so distinct CDR3 sequences, and about a fifth of these were observed just once. The ten largest clones add up to around 6.6% of the sample.

The chain employs TRBV5-4 and TRBJ2-6; 7 bases in the middle match TRBD1. The sequencing here drew on PBMCs, taken at surgery. This sequence was found in a male donor with early-stage non-small cell lung cancer. The bases are TGTGCCAGCAGCCAACAACAGGGGCCACGGGCCAACGTCCTGACTTTC. Translated, this is CASSQQQGPRANVLTF.